Below, one T cell receptor beta chain is given with its context. Its antigen is as yet unknown. This sample is part of a study of T cell responses to AZD1222 COVID-19 vaccine. Study-level results: Sampling captured repertoires only after the peak T cell response. Donors in the cohort were predominantly white British and more often female, and clonal diversity was possibly underestimated. CD4 TCRs linked to vaccination spanned spike, dominating at 160-218 and 743-854. Just 5 to 7 AZD1222 recipients were seropositive at baseline.

The data were produced by immunoSEQ multiplex PCR, yet TCRdb's version contains in-frame clones alone and is incomplete. The data contain around 160,000 clones, roughly 86% of them singletons. Germline V CDR1 and CDR2: LNHDA, SQIVND (reference sequence). CDR3 size: 13 residues. Deletions cut 7 bases from V and 1 base from J, with 8 bases between. This chain links TRBV19 with TRBJ1-5, with a weak D call TRBD1 (6 bases). This clonotype was sampled from an adult in good health. Sample: peripheral blood, taken on day 0 of AZD1222 vaccination. The CDR3 sequence is CASKGGSNQPQHF. CDR3 in DNA: TGTGCCAGTAAGGGGGGGAGCAATCAGCCCCAGCATTTT.